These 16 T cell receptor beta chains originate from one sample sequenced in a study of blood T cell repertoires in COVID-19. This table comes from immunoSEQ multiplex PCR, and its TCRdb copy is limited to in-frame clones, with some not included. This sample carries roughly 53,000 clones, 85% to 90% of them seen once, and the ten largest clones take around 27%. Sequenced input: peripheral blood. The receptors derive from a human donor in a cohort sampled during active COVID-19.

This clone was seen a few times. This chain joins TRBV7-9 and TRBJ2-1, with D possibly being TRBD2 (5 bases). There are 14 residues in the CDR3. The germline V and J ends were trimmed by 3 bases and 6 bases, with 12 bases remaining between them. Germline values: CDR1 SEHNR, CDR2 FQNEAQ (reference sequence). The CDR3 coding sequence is TGTGCCAGCAGCTTTCCAACTAGGGCCAATGAGCAGTTCTTC. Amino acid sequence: CASSFPTRANEQFF.

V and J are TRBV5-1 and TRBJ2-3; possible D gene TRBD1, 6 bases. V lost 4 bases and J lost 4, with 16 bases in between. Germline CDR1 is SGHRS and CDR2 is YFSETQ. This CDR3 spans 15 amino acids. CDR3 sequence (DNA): TGCGCCAGCAGCCTAGGACAGTCTCGTCCAGATACGCAGTATTTT. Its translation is CASSLGQSRPDTQYF.

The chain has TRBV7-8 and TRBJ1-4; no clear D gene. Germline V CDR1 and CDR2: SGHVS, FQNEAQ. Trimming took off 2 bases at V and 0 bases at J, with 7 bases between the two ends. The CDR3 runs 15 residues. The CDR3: CASSLSGPTNEKLFF. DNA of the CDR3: TGTGCCAGCAGCTTATCTGGCCCAACTAATGAAAAACTGTTTTTT.

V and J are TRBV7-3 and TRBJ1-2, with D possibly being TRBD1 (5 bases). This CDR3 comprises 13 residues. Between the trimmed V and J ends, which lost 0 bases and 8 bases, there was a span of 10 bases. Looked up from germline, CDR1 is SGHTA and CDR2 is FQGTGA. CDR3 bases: TGTGCCAGCAGCTTAACCGGGGGGAACGGCTACACCTTC. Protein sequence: CASSLTGGNGYTF.

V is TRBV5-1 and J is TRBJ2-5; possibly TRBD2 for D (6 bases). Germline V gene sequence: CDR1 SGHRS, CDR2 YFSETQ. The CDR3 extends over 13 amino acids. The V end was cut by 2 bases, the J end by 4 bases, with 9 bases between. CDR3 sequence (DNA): TGCGCCAGCAGCTTTTACGGGGGAGAGACCCAGTACTTC. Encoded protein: CASSFYGGETQYF. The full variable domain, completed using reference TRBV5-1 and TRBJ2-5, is KAGVTQTPRYLIKTRGQQVTLSCSPISGHRSVSWYQQTPGQGLQFLFEYFSETQRNKGNFPGRFSGRQFSNSRSEMNVSTLELGDSALYLCASSFYGGETQYFGPGTRLLVL.

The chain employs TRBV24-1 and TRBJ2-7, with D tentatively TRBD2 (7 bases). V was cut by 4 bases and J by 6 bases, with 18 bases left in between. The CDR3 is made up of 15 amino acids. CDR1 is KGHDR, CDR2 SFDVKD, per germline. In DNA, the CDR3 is TGTGCCACCAGTGACAAACAGGGAGGGAGCACCGAGCAGTACTTC. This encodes CATSDKQGGSTEQYF.

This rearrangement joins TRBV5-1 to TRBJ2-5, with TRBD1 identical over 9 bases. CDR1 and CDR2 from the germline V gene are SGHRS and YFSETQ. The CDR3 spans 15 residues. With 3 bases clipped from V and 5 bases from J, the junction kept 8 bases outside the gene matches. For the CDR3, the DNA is TGCGCCAGCAGCTCCGGGACAGGGATGATGGAGACCCAGTACTTC. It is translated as CASSSGTGMMETQYF.

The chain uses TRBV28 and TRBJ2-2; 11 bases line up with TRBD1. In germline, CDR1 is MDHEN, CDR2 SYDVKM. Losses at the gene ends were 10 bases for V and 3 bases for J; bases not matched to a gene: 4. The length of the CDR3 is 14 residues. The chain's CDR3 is CATKGQGDTGELFF. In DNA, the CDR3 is TGTGCCACCAAGGGACAGGGGGACACCGGGGAGCTGTTTTTT.

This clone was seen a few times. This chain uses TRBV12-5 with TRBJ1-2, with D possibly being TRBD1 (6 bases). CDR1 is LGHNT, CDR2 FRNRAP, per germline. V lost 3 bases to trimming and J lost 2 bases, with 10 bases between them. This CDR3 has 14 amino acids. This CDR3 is CASGFGRGNYGYTF. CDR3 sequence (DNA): TGTGCTAGTGGTTTTGGTAGGGGGAACTATGGCTACACCTTC.

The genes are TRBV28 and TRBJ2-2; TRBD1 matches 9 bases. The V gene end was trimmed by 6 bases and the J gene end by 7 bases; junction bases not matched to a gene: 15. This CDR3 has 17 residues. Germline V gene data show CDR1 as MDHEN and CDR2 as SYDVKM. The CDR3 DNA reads TGTGCCAGCAGCCATCAGGCCCCGGGACAGGGTCGCGGGGAGCTGTTTTTT. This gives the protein CASSHQAPGQGRGELFF.

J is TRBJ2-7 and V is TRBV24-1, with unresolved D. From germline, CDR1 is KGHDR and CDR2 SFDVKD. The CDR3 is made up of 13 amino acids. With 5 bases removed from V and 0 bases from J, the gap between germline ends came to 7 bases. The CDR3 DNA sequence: TGTGCCACCAGTGCCCCTCTCTCCTACGAGCAGTACTTC. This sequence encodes CATSAPLSYEQYF.

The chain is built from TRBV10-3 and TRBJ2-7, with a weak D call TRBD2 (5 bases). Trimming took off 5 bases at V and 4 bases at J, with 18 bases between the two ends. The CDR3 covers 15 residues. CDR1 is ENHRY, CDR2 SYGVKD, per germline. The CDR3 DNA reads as TGTGCCATCAGTCCCGCAAGCGGCAAATCTTACGAGCAGTACTTC. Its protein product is CAISPASGKSYEQYF.

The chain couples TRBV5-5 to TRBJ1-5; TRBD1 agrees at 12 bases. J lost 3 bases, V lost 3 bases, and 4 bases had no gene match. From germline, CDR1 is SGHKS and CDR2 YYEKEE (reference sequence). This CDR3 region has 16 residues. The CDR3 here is CASSWGQGADNQPQHF. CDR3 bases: TGTGCCAGCAGCTGGGGACAGGGGGCTGACAATCAGCCCCAGCATTTT.

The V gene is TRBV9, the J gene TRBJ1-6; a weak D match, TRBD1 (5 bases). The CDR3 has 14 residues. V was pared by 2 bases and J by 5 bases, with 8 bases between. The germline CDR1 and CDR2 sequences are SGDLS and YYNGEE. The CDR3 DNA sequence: TGTGCCAGCAGCGTGACAGTGGATAATTCACCCCTCCACTTT. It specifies CASSVTVDNSPLHF.

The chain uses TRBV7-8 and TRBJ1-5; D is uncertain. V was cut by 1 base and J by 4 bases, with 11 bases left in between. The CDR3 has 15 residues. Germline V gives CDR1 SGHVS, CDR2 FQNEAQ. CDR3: CASSLVRTPNQPQHF. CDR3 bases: TGTGCCAGCAGCTTAGTAAGAACACCTAATCAGCCCCAGCATTTT.

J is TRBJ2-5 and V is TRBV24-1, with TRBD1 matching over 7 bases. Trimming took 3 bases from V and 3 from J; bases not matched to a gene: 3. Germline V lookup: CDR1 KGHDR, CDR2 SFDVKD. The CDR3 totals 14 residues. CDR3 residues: CATSDPTGEETQYF. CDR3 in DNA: TGTGCCACCAGTGATCCAACAGGGGAAGAGACCCAGTACTTC.